Shown below are 31 T cell receptor beta chains from a single sample sequenced in a study of blood T cell repertoires in COVID-19. Using immunoSEQ multiplex PCR, the repertoire was profiled, and TCRdb retains in-frame clones only, with some absent. The data contain about 260,000 clones, more than 80% of them singletons. What was sequenced was peripheral blood. These receptors were obtained from a middle-aged woman with acute or convalescent COVID-19.

The V gene is TRBV19, the J gene TRBJ1-3; D not certain. Germline V gene sequence: CDR1 LNHDA, CDR2 SQIVND (reference sequence). There are 15 residues in the CDR3. V gave up 5 bases and J gave up 0 bases, with 11 bases separating them. Here the CDR3 DNA reads TGTGCCAGTAGTGTAGCCATGAGCTCTGGAAACACCATATATTTT. Amino acids: CASSVAMSSGNTIYF.

The V gene is TRBV11-2, the J gene TRBJ1-3, with no clear D. V lost 5 bases, J lost 0 bases, and 11 bases lay in between. The CDR3 has 15 residues. Germline values: CDR1 SGHAT, CDR2 FQNNGV. CDR3 nucleotide sequence: TGTGCCAGCAGCCTTTTAGAGGGCTCTGGAAACACCATATATTTT. This gives the protein CASSLLEGSGNTIYF.

The genes are TRBV11-2 and TRBJ2-5; no clear D gene. V shed 3 bases and J shed 3 bases, with 8 bases lying between them. CDR3 length: 13 amino acids. Germline V gives CDR1 SGHAT, CDR2 FQNNGV. The CDR3 loop reads CASSFEEKETQYF. In DNA form, the CDR3 reads TGTGCCAGCAGCTTCGAGGAGAAAGAGACCCAGTACTTC.

This clone was seen only a few times. The chain couples TRBV7-9 to TRBJ2-7; D may be TRBD1 (6 bases). Trimming took off 3 bases at V and 6 bases at J, with 15 bases between the two ends. The CDR3 runs 14 residues. CDR1 SEHNR and CDR2 FQNEAQ come from the germline V gene (reference sequence). This CDR3 is CASSLGASGGEQYV. The DNA for the CDR3 is TGTGCCAGCAGCTTGGGGGCTTCTGGAGGCGAGCAGTACGTC.

The table lists this clone with a few counts. The V and J genes are TRBV12-3 or TRBV12-4 and TRBJ1-4; D call uncertain. The V end lost 1 base, the J end lost 13 bases, and 7 bases lay between the germline ends. The CDR3 is 11 amino acids. The CDR3 DNA sequence: TGTGCCAGCAGTTTAGATTCTAGACTGTTTTTT. Its translation is CASSLDSRLFF.

This chain joins TRBV18 and TRBJ1-5; TRBD1 is a possible D gene (6 bases). Germline lookup yields CDR1 KGHSH and CDR2 LQKENI. The V gene lost 3 bases and the J gene lost 5 bases, with 11 bases spanning the gap. This CDR3 has 14 residues. CDR3 bases: TGTGCCAGCTCACCGAACCAGGGGTATCAGCCCCAGCATTTT. Protein sequence: CASSPNQGYQPQHF.

Comments on this clone: One end of the junction varies from germline; a read error may be responsible. The chain is built from TRBV5-1 and TRBJ2-2; TRBD2 matches at 7 bases. The CDR3 runs to 15 residues. CDR1 SGHRS and CDR2 YFSETQ come from the germline V gene. The CDR3 DNA reads TGCGCCAGTAGCTGGGACTACGCGAGCACCGGGGAGCTGTTTTTT. Its protein product is CASSWDYASTGELFF.

The chain joins TRBV19 to TRBJ1-1; perhaps TRBD1 as D (5 bases). The CDR3 spans 14 residues. Germline CDR1 reads LNHDA; CDR2 reads SQIVND (reference sequence). With 6 bases removed from V and 4 bases from J, the gap between germline ends came to 15 bases. The chain's CDR3 is CASRSQGSSTEAFF. CDR3 nucleotides: TGTGCCAGTAGAAGCCAGGGTAGCAGCACTGAAGCTTTCTTT. The full variable domain, with the rest looked up from reference TRBV19 and TRBJ1-1, is DGGITQSPKYLFRKEGQNVTLSCEQNLNHDAMYWYRQDPGQGLRLIYYSQIVNDFQKGDIAEGYSVSREKKESFPLTVTSAQKNPTAFYLCASRSQGSSTEAFFGQGTRLTVV.

The V gene is TRBV12-5, the J gene TRBJ1-5; a weak D match, TRBD1 (6 bases). The CDR3 has 17 residues. V lost 0 bases and J 0 bases, leaving 12 bases between the germline ends. Germline lookup yields CDR1 LGHNT and CDR2 FRNRAP. The CDR3 DNA follows: TGTGCTAGTGGTTTGGTAGTGGACAGAGATAGCAATCAGCCCCAGCATTTT. Amino acids: CASGLVVDRDSNQPQHF.

V and J are TRBV25-1 and TRBJ2-5; 7 positions match TRBD1. There are 15 residues in the CDR3. The J segment lost 5 bases and the V segment lost 4 bases, leaving 10 bases of the junction unmatched. Germline V lookup: CDR1 MGHDK, CDR2 SYGVNS. The chain's CDR3 is CASSAPDRPEETQYF. Written as DNA, the CDR3 is TGTGCCAGCAGTGCCCCGGACAGGCCTGAGGAGACCCAGTACTTC.

This clone was counted only a few times. The rearrangement links TRBV2 to TRBJ1-2; D is uncertain. Trimming shortened V by 3 bases and J by 3 bases, and 14 bases separated the two germline ends. The CDR3 extends over 15 amino acids. The V gene's germline CDR1 is SNHLY and CDR2 FYNNEI. The CDR3, as DNA: TGTGCCAGCAGTGAGTTGGAGCCAGCATACTATGGCTACACCTTC. It codes for CASSELEPAYYGYTF. Filled out from reference TRBV2 and TRBJ1-2, the complete variable domain reads EPEVTQTPSHQVTQMGQEVILRCVPISNHLYFYWYRQILGQKVEFLVSFYNNEISEKSEIFDDQFSVERPDGSNFTLKIRSTKLEDSAMYFCASSELEPAYYGYTFGSGTRLTVV.

The chain combines TRBV28 with TRBJ1-2; perhaps TRBD1 as D (6 bases). Germline CDR1 is MDHEN and CDR2 is SYDVKM. The CDR3 has 16 amino acids. Deletions cut 7 bases from V and 4 bases from J, with 22 bases between. The CDR3: CASKLAGAQGAYGYTF. The CDR3 region has the DNA TGTGCCAGCAAGCTAGCGGGGGCGCAGGGAGCCTATGGCTACACCTTC.

The gene calls are TRBV14 and TRBJ2-5; perhaps TRBD1 as D (5 bases). Trimming took off 0 bases at V and 5 bases at J, with 16 bases between the two ends. The length of the CDR3 is 16 residues. Germline loops: CDR1 SGHDN, CDR2 FVKESK. The CDR3 coding sequence is TGTGCCAGCAGCCAAGATGGGGCCGATTTGGCGGAGACCCAGTACTTC. This gives the protein CASSQDGADLAETQYF.

The V call is TRBV5-1, the J call TRBJ1-1; 9 nucleotides align to TRBD1. The CDR3 has 15 residues. Trimming removed 2 bases from V and 3 bases from J; junction bases left unmatched: 5. CDR1 is SGHRS and CDR2 is YFSETQ in the germline V gene. CDR3 bases: TGCGCCAGCAGCTTAAAGGACAGGGGTTACACTGAAGCTTTCTTT. This codes for CASSLKDRGYTEAFF.

The rearrangement links TRBV2 to TRBJ2-2; a possible D gene is TRBD1 (6 bases). Trimming stripped 7 bases from V and 1 base from J, with 13 bases between. CDR1 is SNHLY and CDR2 is FYNNEI in the germline V gene. The CDR3 loop spans 15 amino acids. In DNA, the CDR3 is TGTGCCAGCACCCTATGGGGACAGAACACCGGGGAGCTGTTTTTT. Translation: CASTLWGQNTGELFF.

This CDR3 is CASSPGTLSGNTIYF. CDR3 DNA: TGTGCCAGCAGCCCTGGGACACTCTCTGGAAACACCATATATTTT. The V gene is TRBV28, the J gene TRBJ1-3, with D perhaps matching TRBD1 (6 bases). Per germline, CDR1 MDHEN and CDR2 SYDVKM. The CDR3 has 15 residues. Deletions cut 6 bases from V and 0 bases from J, with 12 bases between.

The chain carries TRBV2 and TRBJ1-5; 8 positions match TRBD1. Germline V CDR1 and CDR2: SNHLY, FYNNEI. The CDR3 loop spans 15 amino acids. V dropped 6 bases and J dropped 4; count of bases not matched to a gene: 8. CDR3 coding DNA: TGTGCCAGCAGAGATACGGACAGGGAAAATCAGCCCCAGCATTTT. This translates into CASRDTDRENQPQHF.

This chain joins TRBV27 and TRBJ2-5; 9 bases are shared with TRBD2. The junction had 16 bases not matched to a gene; V was cut back by 6 bases and J by 5 bases. CDR1 is MNHEY and CDR2 is SMNVEV in the germline V gene (reference sequence). The length of the CDR3 is 17 residues. DNA of the CDR3: TGTGCCAGCAGCCCTCGCCGTAGCGGGGGTAGTGGGGAGACCCAGTACTTC. Translated: CASSPRRSGGSGETQYF.

The chain recombines TRBV7-9 with TRBJ1-5; TRBD1 matches at 8 bases. Germline V gene sequence: CDR1 SEHNR, CDR2 FQNEAQ (reference sequence). This CDR3 is built from 18 residues. V shed 0 bases and J 0 bases; nucleotides not matched to a gene: 7. The CDR3 DNA reads as TGTGCCAGCAGCTTAGCAGGCCCGACAGGGGTTAGCAATCAGCCCCAGCATTTT. Protein sequence: CASSLAGPTGVSNQPQHF.

This clone was counted once. The rearrangement uses TRBV5-1 and TRBJ1-2; D possibly corresponds to TRBD1 (5 bases). Germline CDR1 and CDR2: SGHRS and YFSETQ. Trimming cost V 0 bases and J 6 bases, with 21 bases left between them. This CDR3 comprises 17 residues. The CDR3 region is CASSLGEGEALENGYTF. The CDR3 coding sequence is TGCGCCAGCAGCTTGGGCGAAGGGGAGGCTTTGGAAAATGGCTACACCTTC.

This chain joins TRBV13 and TRBJ2-7; D might be TRBD1 (6 bases). V was clipped by 0 bases and J by 2 bases, with 8 bases between them. Germline V gene lookup returns CDR1 PRHDT and CDR2 FYEKMQ (reference sequence). The CDR3 has 14 amino acids. CDR3 DNA sequence: TGTGCCAGCAGCTTAGGCAGACAGGCCTACGAGCAGTACGTC. This encodes CASSLGRQAYEQYV.

The gene calls are TRBV18 and TRBJ1-6; D is possibly TRBD1 (5 bases). Germline loops: CDR1 KGHSH, CDR2 LQKENI. V was clipped by 6 bases and J by 6 bases, with 15 bases between them. CDR3 size: 15 residues. The CDR3 loop reads CASSYQAQANSPLHF. The CDR3 nucleotides read TGTGCCAGCTCTTACCAGGCACAGGCTAATTCACCCCTCCACTTT.

The rearrangement uses TRBV25-1 and TRBJ1-4; D gene ambiguous. V gave up 10 bases and J gave up 7 bases, with 25 bases separating them. The CDR3 contains 16 residues. Germline CDR1 and CDR2: MGHDK and SYGVNS. In DNA form, the CDR3 reads TGTGCCACAGAAACCAAGGCGGGCCCTTCATCTGAAAAACTGTTTTTT. It translates to CATETKAGPSSEKLFF.

The DNA of the CDR3 is TGCGCCAGCAGCCAGGACAGGCTGGGGCCCCAAGAGACCCAGTACTTC. Amino acids: CASSQDRLGPQETQYF. This chain connects TRBV4-1 to TRBJ2-5; TRBD1 aligns across 7 bases. CDR3 length: 16 residues. V trimming: 3 bases; J trimming: 1 base; junction bases outside the gene matches: 8. Germline values: CDR1 MGHRA, CDR2 YSYEKL.

The rearrangement uses TRBV6-5 and TRBJ2-1, with 8 positions matching TRBD2. Germline CDR1 and CDR2: MNHEY and SVGAGI. V gave up 2 bases and J gave up 4 bases; unmatched junction bases: 4. This CDR3 is built from 15 residues. CDR3 sequence (DNA): TGTGCCAGCAGTTACGGCGGGGGGCCTTACAATGAGCAGTTCTTC. This translates into CASSYGGGPYNEQFF.

The chain has TRBV30 and TRBJ2-3; no firm D call. The V gene's germline CDR1 is GTSNPN and CDR2 SVGIG (reference sequence). V lost 4 bases, J lost 0 bases, and 8 bases lay in between. The CDR3 sequence is 13 residues long. The CDR3 bases are TGTGCCTGGAATCAGAGGAGCACAGATACGCAGTATTTT. It translates to CAWNQRSTDTQYF.

The chain uses TRBV21-1 and TRBJ1-6. TRBV21-1 has pseudogene status. CDR3 length equals 14 residues. The CDR3 DNA reads as TGTGCCAGCAGCAAAGGAAAAGCGGATTCACCCCTCCACTTT. Encoded protein: CASSKGKADSPLHF.

The chain employs TRBV5-1 and TRBJ1-4; 9 positions match TRBD1. The CDR3 has 15 amino acids. The V and J ends lost 5 bases and 6 bases, in that order; junction bases with no gene match: 8. Germline V gives CDR1 SGHRS, CDR2 YFSETQ. CDR3 nucleotides: TGCGCCAGCAGTCGCGTGACAGGGGGAGATGAAAAACTGTTTTTT. Protein: CASSRVTGGDEKLFF.

The chain joins TRBV7-9 to TRBJ1-6, with TRBD1 matching over 7 bases. With 5 bases clipped from V and 6 bases from J, the junction kept 7 bases outside the gene matches. The CDR3 has 15 residues. Germline V gene data show CDR1 as SEHNR and CDR2 as FQNEAQ (reference sequence). The CDR3 is CASSGRQGLNSPLHF. The DNA of the CDR3 is TGTGCCAGCAGCGGCCGACAGGGCCTTAATTCACCCCTCCACTTT.

The chain is built from TRBV4-1 and TRBJ1-5, with D tentatively TRBD1 (5 bases). The CDR3 totals 17 residues. The germline V gene encodes CDR1 MGHRA and CDR2 YSYEKL. Trimming shortened V by 4 bases and J by 0 bases, and 16 bases separated the two germline ends. The CDR3 protein is CASSRVRTLSSNQPQHF. In DNA form, the CDR3 reads TGCGCCAGCAGCCGGGTCAGGACATTATCTAGCAATCAGCCCCAGCATTTT.

The J gene is TRBJ1-2, the V gene TRBV6-5, with no clear D. The CDR3 consists of 13 residues. CDR1 MNHEY and CDR2 SVGAGI come from the germline V gene. V was cut by 7 bases and J by 1 base, with 10 bases left in between. The CDR3, as DNA: TGTGCCAGCACCCCCCCGGGTAACTATGGCTACACCTTC. This encodes CASTPPGNYGYTF.